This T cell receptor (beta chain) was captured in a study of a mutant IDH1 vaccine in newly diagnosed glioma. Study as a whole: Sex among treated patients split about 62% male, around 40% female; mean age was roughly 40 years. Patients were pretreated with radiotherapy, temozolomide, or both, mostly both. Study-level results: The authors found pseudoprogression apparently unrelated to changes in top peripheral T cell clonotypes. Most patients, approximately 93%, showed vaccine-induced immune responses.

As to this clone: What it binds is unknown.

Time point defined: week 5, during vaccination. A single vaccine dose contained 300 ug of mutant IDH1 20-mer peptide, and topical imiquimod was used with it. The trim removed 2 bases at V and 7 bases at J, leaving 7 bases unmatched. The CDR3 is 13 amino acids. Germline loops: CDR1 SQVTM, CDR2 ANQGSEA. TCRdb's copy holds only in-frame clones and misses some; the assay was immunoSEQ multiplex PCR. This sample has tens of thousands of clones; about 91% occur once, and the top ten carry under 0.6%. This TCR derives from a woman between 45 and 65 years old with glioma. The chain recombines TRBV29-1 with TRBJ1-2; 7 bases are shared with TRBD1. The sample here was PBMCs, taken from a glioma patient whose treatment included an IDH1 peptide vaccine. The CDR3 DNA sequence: TGCAGCGTTGAATTAAACAGGGGTGTTGGCTACACCTTC. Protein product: CSVELNRGVGYTF.